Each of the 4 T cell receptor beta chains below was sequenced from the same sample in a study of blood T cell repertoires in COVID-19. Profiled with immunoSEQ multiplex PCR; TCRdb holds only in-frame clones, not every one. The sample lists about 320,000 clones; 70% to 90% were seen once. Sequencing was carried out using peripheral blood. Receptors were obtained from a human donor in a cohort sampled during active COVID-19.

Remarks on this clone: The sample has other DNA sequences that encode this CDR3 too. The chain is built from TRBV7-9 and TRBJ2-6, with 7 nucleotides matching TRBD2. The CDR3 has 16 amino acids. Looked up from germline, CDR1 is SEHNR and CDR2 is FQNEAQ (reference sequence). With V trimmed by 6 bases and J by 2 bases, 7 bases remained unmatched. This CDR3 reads CASSLTGGTGANVLTF. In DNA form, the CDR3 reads TGTGCCAGCAGTTTGACGGGGGGAACTGGGGCCAACGTCCTGACTTTC.

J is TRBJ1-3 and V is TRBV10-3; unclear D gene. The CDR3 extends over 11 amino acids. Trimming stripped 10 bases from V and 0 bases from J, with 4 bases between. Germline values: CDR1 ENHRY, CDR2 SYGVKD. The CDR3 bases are TGTGCCACCCTCTCTGGAAACACCATATATTTT. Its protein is CATLSGNTIYF.

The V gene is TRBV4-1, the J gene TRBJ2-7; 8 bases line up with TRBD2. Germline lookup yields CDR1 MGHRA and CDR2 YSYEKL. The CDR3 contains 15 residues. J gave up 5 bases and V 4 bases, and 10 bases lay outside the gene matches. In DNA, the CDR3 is TGCGCCAGCAGCCTGACCGGGGGGGCGAGGCACGAGCAGTACTTC. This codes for CASSLTGGARHEQYF.

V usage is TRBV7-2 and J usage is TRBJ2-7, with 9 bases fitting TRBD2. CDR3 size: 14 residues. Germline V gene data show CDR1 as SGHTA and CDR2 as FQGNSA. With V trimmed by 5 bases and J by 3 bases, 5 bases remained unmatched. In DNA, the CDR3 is TGTGCCAGCAGCCCCCGAGCGGGGGGCTACGAGCAGTACTTC. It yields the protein CASSPRAGGYEQYF.